This note documents a single T cell receptor beta chain sequence. Its specificity is unknown. The sample comes from a study of OX40 agonist ivuxolimab in advanced cancers. Whole-study context: The study treated patients with ivuxolimab, an agonistic anti-OX40 (CD134) antibody. Anti-PD-1, anti-PD-L1 or anti-CTLA-4 therapy given earlier was allowed, and approximately 43% had some.

Autoimmune disease history or systemic immunosuppression excluded patients. The data were produced by immunoSEQ multiplex PCR, yet TCRdb's version contains in-frame clones alone and is incomplete. The sample records some 54,000 clones, approximately 80% being singletons. Study findings and constraints: Both blood CD4+ and CD8+ T cells showed clonal growth by week 6 at 0.1 to 3.0 mg/kg.

The material sequenced was CD4+ or CD8+ T cells sorted from blood, taken in a trial of the OX40 agonist ivuxolimab. This TCR derives from an adult with an advanced solid tumor such as melanoma, head and neck, liver or kidney cancer.

The CDR3 loop reads CASRPTSGRGADTQYF. The CDR3 DNA is TGTGCCAGCAGACCAACTAGCGGGAGAGGGGCAGATACGCAGTATTTT. The chain carries TRBV7-9 and TRBJ2-3; 11 nucleotides align to TRBD2. J gave up 4 bases and V 6 bases, and 9 bases lay outside the gene matches. This CDR3 comprises 16 residues. Germline CDR1 SEHNR, CDR2 FQNEAQ (reference sequence).